Listed here is a single T cell receptor (beta chain). The antigen is undetermined. In making TCR cDNA, 5'RACE template switching added a universal primer site and UMIs to it. TCRdb itself ran the 5' RACE reads through MiXCR, one entry per CDR3 protein. In the table there are roughly 350,000 distinct CDR3 sequences, 4.1% of which are singletons. Trimming left V 3 bases short and J 9 bases short, with 18 bases between. CDR3 size: 13 residues. CDR1 DFQATT and CDR2 SNEGSKA come from the germline V gene (reference sequence). The data derive from a study of T cells after yellow fever vaccination. Study in general: SMART-Seq v4 Ultra Low Input prepared libraries from low-cell fractions. General observations from the study: Most primary-vaccination clones recurred post-booster (roughly 96% CD4, roughly 91% CD8).

The clonotype originates from a man aged 18 to 29 who received the YFV17D yellow fever vaccine. Source: PBMCs, taken 5 days after the yellow fever booster vaccination. This chain links TRBV20-1 with TRBJ2-7; D is unclear. CDR3 amino acids: CSASLPVAGWQYF. CDR3 DNA sequence: TGCAGTGCTAGCCTCCCGGTAGCCGGTTGGCAGTACTTC.